This TCR beta chain stems from a study of T cells in Graves' hyperthyroidism and ophthalmopathy. Regarding this clonotype: Its matching antigen is unknown.

Amplified regions were TCR beta CDR3 sequences from RNA transcripts. An initial round of RT-PCR targeting the TCR CDR3 relied on the HTBI primer set. MiXCR, applied by TCRdb to the multiplex PCR reads, yields one record per CDR3 protein. Of about 380,000 distinct CDR3 sequences in the sample, approximately 17% were seen once. Ophthalmopathy patients had Clinical Activity Score at least 3, NOSPECS grade at least 4, duration under 3 months. Study-level results: The model identified upcoming ophthalmopathy a median about 6.5 months ahead of onset.

This clonotype was sampled from a man aged 18 to 29 with Graves' ophthalmopathy. Sequencing was carried out using blood.

CDR3 nucleotides: TGTGCCAGCACCGTACTATCACTTGCAACTAATGAAAAACTGTTTTTT. It codes for CASTVLSLATNEKLFF. The J gene is TRBJ1-4, the V gene TRBV5-8; D not resolved. CDR3 length: 16 amino acids. Between the trimmed V and J ends, which lost 6 bases and 0 bases, there was a span of 15 bases. Germline values: CDR1 SGHTS, CDR2 YDEGEE.